Listed below are T cell receptor beta chains from one sample, sequenced in a study of T cells after yellow fever vaccination. TCRdb re-analysed the 5' RACE reads in MiXCR, keeping a single row per CDR3 protein. The sample consists of approximately 12,000 distinct CDR3 sequences, 4.5% to 5% of them appearing once. The material sequenced was PBMCs, either bulk or a sorted T-cell subset (CD4+, CD8+, memory, or dextramer-sorted; not recorded which), taken 45 days after the yellow fever booster vaccination. The receptors shown here come from a man aged 25 to 40 who received the YFV17D yellow fever vaccine. The CDR3 runs from the conserved cysteine through the conserved F or W. Each record gives: CDR3 DNA, CDR3 protein, CDR3 length, V gene, D gene, clone size, J gene. A D gene is named only where the DNA matches it firmly. Some rows have no size entry. The others give once, few or many, or a class for an expanded clone.

cdr3_nt: TGTGCCAGCAGCTTCCAAGTAGCTAGCGGGATCATTGAGCAGTTCTTC
cdr3_aa: CASSFQVASGIIEQFF
cdr3_length: 16
v_call: TRBV7-2
d_call: TRBD2
clone_size: many
j_call: TRBJ2-1

cdr3_nt: TGTGCCACCGGCCGGGGCCAGCCCCAGCATTTT
cdr3_aa: CATGRGQPQHF
cdr3_length: 11
v_call: TRBV5-5
d_call: -
clone_size: many
j_call: TRBJ1-5

cdr3_nt: TGTGCCATCGCGGCGGGAGGGCCGGGGGACATTCAGTACTTC
cdr3_aa: CAIAAGGPGDIQYF
cdr3_length: 14
v_call: TRBV10-3
d_call: TRBD2
clone_size: many
j_call: TRBJ2-4

cdr3_nt: TGTGCCAGCAGCCCCCAGTCGAACACCGGGGAGCTGTTTTTT
cdr3_aa: CASSPQSNTGELFF
cdr3_length: 14
v_call: TRBV7-2
d_call: -
clone_size: many
j_call: TRBJ2-2

cdr3_nt: TGTGCCAGCAGTTACTCATCCGGACAGGGGGCTTTCGAGCAGTACTTC
cdr3_aa: CASSYSSGQGAFEQYF
cdr3_length: 16
v_call: TRBV6-5
d_call: TRBD1
clone_size: many
j_call: TRBJ2-7

cdr3_nt: TGCGCCAGCAGCCTAGCTAGCGGGAGGTCCTCCTACAATGAGCAGTTCTTC
cdr3_aa: CASSLASGRSSYNEQFF
cdr3_length: 17
v_call: TRBV4-1
d_call: TRBD2
clone_size: many
j_call: TRBJ2-1

cdr3_nt: TGCAGTGCCCCGAAAAGGCAGGCCGTTAAATGGGATACGCAGTATTTT
cdr3_aa: CSAPKRQAVKWDTQYF
cdr3_length: 16
v_call: TRBV20-1
d_call: -
clone_size: many
j_call: TRBJ2-3

cdr3_nt: TGTGCCACCAGCAGAGGAGTAGGGGCCGGTACAGATACGCAGTATTTT
cdr3_aa: CATSRGVGAGTDTQYF
cdr3_length: 16
v_call: TRBV15
d_call: -
clone_size: many
j_call: TRBJ2-3

cdr3_nt: TGTGCCAGCGAGAGGGGCACCCACTATGGCTACACCTTC
cdr3_aa: CASERGTHYGYTF
cdr3_length: 13
v_call: TRBV12-3/TRBV12-4
d_call: -
clone_size: many
j_call: TRBJ1-2

cdr3_nt: TGTGCCAGCAGCTTAGAAGGACTAGCGGTCATCTACAATGAGCAGTTCTTC
cdr3_aa: CASSLEGLAVIYNEQFF
cdr3_length: 17
v_call: TRBV7-9
d_call: TRBD2
clone_size: many
j_call: TRBJ2-1

cdr3_nt: TGTGCCAGCAGTTCCTTAGCGGGGGGCTCCTCTGGGGCCAACGTCCTGACTTTC
cdr3_aa: CASSSLAGGSSGANVLTF
cdr3_length: 18
v_call: TRBV6-5
d_call: TRBD2
clone_size: many
j_call: TRBJ2-6

cdr3_nt: TGTGCCAGTAGTGTGACCGGGACCCCAAGAGACGGCTACACCTTC
cdr3_aa: CASSVTGTPRDGYTF
cdr3_length: 15
v_call: TRBV19
d_call: -
clone_size: many
j_call: TRBJ1-2

cdr3_nt: TGTGCCGTCGGGACTAGCTATGAGCAGTTCTTC
cdr3_aa: CAVGTSYEQFF
cdr3_length: 11
v_call: TRBV27
d_call: TRBD2
clone_size: many
j_call: TRBJ2-1

cdr3_nt: TGTGCCAGCAGCTCGACCGGGACAGGGGTTGTCGATGAGCAGTTCTTC
cdr3_aa: CASSSTGTGVVDEQFF
cdr3_length: 16
v_call: TRBV11-3
d_call: TRBD1
clone_size: few
j_call: TRBJ2-1

cdr3_nt: TGTGCCAGCAGTTTCCTACGTAGCGGGAGGGCGGGTGAGCAGTTCTTC
cdr3_aa: CASSFLRSGRAGEQFF
cdr3_length: 16
v_call: TRBV27
d_call: TRBD2
clone_size: many
j_call: TRBJ2-1

cdr3_nt: TGTGCCAGCAGCTTACAGCGGGACACAGATACGCAGTATTTT
cdr3_aa: CASSLQRDTDTQYF
cdr3_length: 14
v_call: TRBV7-2
d_call: TRBD2
clone_size: many
j_call: TRBJ2-3

cdr3_nt: TGTGCCAGCAGCGCCGACCGTGGGAGCAATCAGCCCCAGCATTTT
cdr3_aa: CASSADRGSNQPQHF
cdr3_length: 15
v_call: TRBV12-3/TRBV12-4
d_call: -
clone_size: many
j_call: TRBJ1-5

cdr3_nt: TGTGCCACCAGCACCCGGGACGGGAGCTCCTACAATGAGCAGTTCTTC
cdr3_aa: CATSTRDGSSYNEQFF
cdr3_length: 16
v_call: TRBV15
d_call: -
clone_size: many
j_call: TRBJ2-1

cdr3_nt: TGTGCCAGCAGTTTGGTTGAAACCTGGGACAGTAGGTACAATGAGCAGTTCTTC
cdr3_aa: CASSLVETWDSRYNEQFF
cdr3_length: 18
v_call: TRBV28
d_call: TRBD1
clone_size: many
j_call: TRBJ2-1

cdr3_nt: TGTGCCAGCAGGCGTGTCGGAGTTGAGCAGTTCTTC
cdr3_aa: CASRRVGVEQFF
cdr3_length: 12
v_call: TRBV6-2/TRBV6-3
d_call: -
clone_size: many
j_call: TRBJ2-1

cdr3_nt: TGTGCCAGCAGCTTAGATTTAGGGAAGGGCAGCACTGAAGCTTTCTTT
cdr3_aa: CASSLDLGKGSTEAFF
cdr3_length: 16
v_call: TRBV11-2
d_call: -
clone_size: many
j_call: TRBJ1-1

cdr3_nt: TGCAGTGCTAGAGGGGAAACCTACGAGCAGTACTTC
cdr3_aa: CSARGETYEQYF
cdr3_length: 12
v_call: TRBV20-1
d_call: -
clone_size: medium-sized
j_call: TRBJ2-7

cdr3_nt: TGCACCAGCAGCCAAGATCCGGGCGGGAGCCAGTACAATGAGCAGTTCTTC
cdr3_aa: CTSSQDPGGSQYNEQFF
cdr3_length: 17
v_call: TRBV1
d_call: -
clone_size: many
j_call: TRBJ2-1

cdr3_nt: TGTGCCAGCAGTTTTGGTGGGGGTTCCCAAGAGACCCAGTACTTC
cdr3_aa: CASSFGGGSQETQYF
cdr3_length: 15
v_call: TRBV28
d_call: -
clone_size: many
j_call: TRBJ2-5

cdr3_nt: TGTGCCACCAGTGATTCCGGGGCTAGCGGGATACGGACGCAGTATTTT
cdr3_aa: CATSDSGASGIRTQYF
cdr3_length: 16
v_call: TRBV24-1
d_call: TRBD2
clone_size: -
j_call: TRBJ2-3

cdr3_nt: TGTGCCAGCAGTTCTAGCGGGAGGGCCGTAACCGGGGAGCTGTTTTTT
cdr3_aa: CASSSSGRAVTGELFF
cdr3_length: 16
v_call: TRBV6-5
d_call: TRBD2
clone_size: many
j_call: TRBJ2-2

cdr3_nt: TGCAGTGCTAGATTAGCGGGAGTTCTTGGGACCCAGTACTTC
cdr3_aa: CSARLAGVLGTQYF
cdr3_length: 14
v_call: TRBV20-1
d_call: TRBD2
clone_size: many
j_call: TRBJ2-5

cdr3_nt: TGCGCCAGCAGCATACGGACGGAATACGAGCAGTACTTC
cdr3_aa: CASSIRTEYEQYF
cdr3_length: 13
v_call: TRBV5-1
d_call: -
clone_size: many
j_call: TRBJ2-7

cdr3_nt: TGTGCCAGCAGTTTAATGAGCGGGGGCTCCTACGAGCAGTACTTC
cdr3_aa: CASSLMSGGSYEQYF
cdr3_length: 15
v_call: TRBV6-5
d_call: TRBD2
clone_size: many
j_call: TRBJ2-7

cdr3_nt: TGCAGTGCTAGGGTAGGACTAGAATCCAATGAGCAGTTCTTC
cdr3_aa: CSARVGLESNEQFF
cdr3_length: 14
v_call: TRBV20-1
d_call: TRBD2
clone_size: medium-sized
j_call: TRBJ2-1

cdr3_nt: TGCAGCGTTGGAGGGGGCGGTTCACCCCTCCACTTT
cdr3_aa: CSVGGGGSPLHF
cdr3_length: 12
v_call: TRBV29-1
d_call: TRBD1
clone_size: -
j_call: TRBJ1-6